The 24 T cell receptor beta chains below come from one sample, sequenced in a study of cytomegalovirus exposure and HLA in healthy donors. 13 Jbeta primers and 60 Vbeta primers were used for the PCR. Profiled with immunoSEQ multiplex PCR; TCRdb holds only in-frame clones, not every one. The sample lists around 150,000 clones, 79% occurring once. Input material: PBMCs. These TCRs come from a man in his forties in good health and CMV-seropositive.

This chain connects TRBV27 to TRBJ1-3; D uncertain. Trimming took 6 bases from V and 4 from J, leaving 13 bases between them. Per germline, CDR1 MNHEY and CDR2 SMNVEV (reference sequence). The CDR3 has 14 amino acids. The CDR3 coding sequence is TGTGCCAGCAGCCGGACCGGAGGGGGAAACACCATATATTTT. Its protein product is CASSRTGGGNTIYF.

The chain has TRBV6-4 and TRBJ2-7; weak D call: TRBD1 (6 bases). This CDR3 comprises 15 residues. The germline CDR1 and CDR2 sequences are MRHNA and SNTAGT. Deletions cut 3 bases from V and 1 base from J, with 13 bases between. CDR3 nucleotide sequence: TGTGCCAGCAGTGATACAGGGTCAGGATCCTACGAGCAGTACTTC. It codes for CASSDTGSGSYEQYF.

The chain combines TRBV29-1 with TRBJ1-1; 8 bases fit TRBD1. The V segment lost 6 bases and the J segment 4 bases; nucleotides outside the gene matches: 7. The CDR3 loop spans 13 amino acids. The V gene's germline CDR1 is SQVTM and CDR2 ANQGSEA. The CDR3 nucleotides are TGCAGCGTCCAGGAAACAGGGGGCACTGAAGCTTTCTTT. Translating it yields CSVQETGGTEAFF.

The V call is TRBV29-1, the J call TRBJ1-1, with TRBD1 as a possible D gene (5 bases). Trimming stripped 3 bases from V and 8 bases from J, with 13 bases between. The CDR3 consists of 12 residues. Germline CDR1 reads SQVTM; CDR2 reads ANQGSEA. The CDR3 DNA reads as TGCAGCGTTGAGCGGGGGGAGACAGAAGCTTTCTTT. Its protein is CSVERGETEAFF.

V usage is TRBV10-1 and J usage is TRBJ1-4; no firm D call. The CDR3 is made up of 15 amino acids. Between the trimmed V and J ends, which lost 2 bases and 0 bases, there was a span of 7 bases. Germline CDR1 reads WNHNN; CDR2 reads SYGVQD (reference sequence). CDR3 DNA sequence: TGCGCCAGCAGTGAGAACATTGCAACTAATGAAAAACTGTTTTTT. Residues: CASSENIATNEKLFF.

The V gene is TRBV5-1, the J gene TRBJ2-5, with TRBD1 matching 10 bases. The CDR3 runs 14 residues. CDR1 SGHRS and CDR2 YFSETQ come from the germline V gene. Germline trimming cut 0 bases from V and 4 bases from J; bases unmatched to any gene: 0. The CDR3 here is CASSLGTGGETQYF. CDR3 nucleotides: TGCGCCAGCAGCTTGGGGACAGGGGGAGAGACCCAGTACTTC.

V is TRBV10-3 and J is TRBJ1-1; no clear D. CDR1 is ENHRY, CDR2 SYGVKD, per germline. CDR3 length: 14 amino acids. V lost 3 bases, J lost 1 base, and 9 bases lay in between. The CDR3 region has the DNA TGTGCCATCAGTGACTTCCGGGGGAACACTGAAGCTTTCTTT. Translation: CAISDFRGNTEAFF.

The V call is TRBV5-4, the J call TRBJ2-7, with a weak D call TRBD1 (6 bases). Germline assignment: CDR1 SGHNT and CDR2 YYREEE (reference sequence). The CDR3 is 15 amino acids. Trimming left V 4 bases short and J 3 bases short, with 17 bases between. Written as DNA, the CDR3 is TGTGCCAGCAGCCCTGGCAGGGGATTAGACTACGAGCAGTACTTC. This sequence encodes CASSPGRGLDYEQYF.

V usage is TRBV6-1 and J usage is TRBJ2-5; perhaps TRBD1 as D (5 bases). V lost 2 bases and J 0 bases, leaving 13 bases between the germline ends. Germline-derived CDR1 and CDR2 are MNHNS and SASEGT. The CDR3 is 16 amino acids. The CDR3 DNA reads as TGTGCCAGCAGTGAACCCTCAGGGTCGTACCAAGAGACCCAGTACTTC. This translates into CASSEPSGSYQETQYF.

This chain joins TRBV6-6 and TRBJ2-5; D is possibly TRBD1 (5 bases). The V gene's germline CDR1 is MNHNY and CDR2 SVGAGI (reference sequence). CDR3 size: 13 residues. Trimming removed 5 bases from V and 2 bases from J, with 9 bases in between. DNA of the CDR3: TGTGCCAGCAGTCCCCAGGGTCAAGAGACCCAGTACTTC. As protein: CASSPQGQETQYF.

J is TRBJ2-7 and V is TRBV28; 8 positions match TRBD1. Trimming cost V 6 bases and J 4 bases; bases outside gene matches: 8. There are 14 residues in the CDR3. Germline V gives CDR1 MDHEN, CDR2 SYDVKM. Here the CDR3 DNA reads TGTGCCAGCAGCCAGGGGTACAGGGGGTACGAGCAGTACTTC. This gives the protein CASSQGYRGYEQYF. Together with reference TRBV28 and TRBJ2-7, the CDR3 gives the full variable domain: DVKVTQSSRYLVKRTGEKVFLECVQDMDHENMFWYRQDPGLGLRLIYFSYDVKMKEKGDIPEGYSVSREKKERFSLILESASTNQTSMYLCASSQGYRGYEQYFGPGTRLTVT.

The DNA of the CDR3 is TGTGCCAGTACCAAGGCCAGGGGCGTTGACAATGAGCAGTTCTTC. It codes for CASTKARGVDNEQFF. This sequence joins TRBV19 and TRBJ2-1, with TRBD1 as a possible D gene (6 bases). Trimming took 7 bases from V and 5 from J, leaving 18 bases between them. Looked up from germline, CDR1 is LNHDA and CDR2 is SQIVND (reference sequence). The CDR3 sequence is 15 residues long.

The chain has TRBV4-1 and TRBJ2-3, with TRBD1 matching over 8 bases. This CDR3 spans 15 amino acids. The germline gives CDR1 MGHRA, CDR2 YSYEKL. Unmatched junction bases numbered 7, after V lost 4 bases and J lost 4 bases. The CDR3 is CASSLDRGWADTQYF. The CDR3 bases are TGCGCCAGCAGCCTTGACAGGGGTTGGGCAGATACGCAGTATTTT.

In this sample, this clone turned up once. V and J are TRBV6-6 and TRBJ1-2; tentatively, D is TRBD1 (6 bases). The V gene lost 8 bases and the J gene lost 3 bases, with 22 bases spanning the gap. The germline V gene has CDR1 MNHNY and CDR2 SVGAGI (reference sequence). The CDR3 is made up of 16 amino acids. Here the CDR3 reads CASQRGGTDLDYGYTF. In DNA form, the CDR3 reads TGTGCCAGCCAAAGGGGGGGAACGGATTTGGACTATGGCTACACCTTC.

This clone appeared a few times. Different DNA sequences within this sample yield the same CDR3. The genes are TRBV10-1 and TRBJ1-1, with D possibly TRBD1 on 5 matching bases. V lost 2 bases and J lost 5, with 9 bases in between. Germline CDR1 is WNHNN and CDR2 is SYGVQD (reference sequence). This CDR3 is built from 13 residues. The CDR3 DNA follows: TGCGCCAGCAGTGAGGGACGGGGGACTGAAGCTTTCTTT. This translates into CASSEGRGTEAFF.

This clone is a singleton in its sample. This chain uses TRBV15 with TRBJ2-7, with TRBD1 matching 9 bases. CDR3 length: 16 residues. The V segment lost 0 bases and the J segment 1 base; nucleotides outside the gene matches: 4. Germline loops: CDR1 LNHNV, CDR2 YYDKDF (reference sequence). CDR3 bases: TGTGCCACCAGCAGAGATGGGGGGACAGGGTCCTACGAGCAGTACTTC. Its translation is CATSRDGGTGSYEQYF.

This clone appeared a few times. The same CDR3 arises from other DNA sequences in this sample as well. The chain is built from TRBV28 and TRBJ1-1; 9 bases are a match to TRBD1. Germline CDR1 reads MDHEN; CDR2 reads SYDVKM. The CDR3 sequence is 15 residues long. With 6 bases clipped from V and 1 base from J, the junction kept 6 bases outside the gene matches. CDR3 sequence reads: CASSSPGQGNTEAFF. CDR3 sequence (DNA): TGTGCCAGCAGCTCCCCGGGACAGGGGAACACTGAAGCTTTCTTT.

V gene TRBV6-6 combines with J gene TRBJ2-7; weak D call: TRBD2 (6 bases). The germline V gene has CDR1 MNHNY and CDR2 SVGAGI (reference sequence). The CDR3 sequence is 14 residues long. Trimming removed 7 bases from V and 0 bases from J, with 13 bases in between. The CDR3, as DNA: TGTGCCAGCACCCTGGGACTGAACTCCTACGAGCAGTACTTC. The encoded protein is CASTLGLNSYEQYF.

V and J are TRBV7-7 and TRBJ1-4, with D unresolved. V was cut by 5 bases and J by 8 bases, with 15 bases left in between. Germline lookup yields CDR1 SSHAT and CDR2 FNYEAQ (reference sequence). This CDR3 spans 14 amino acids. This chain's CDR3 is CASSPDWGGEKLFF. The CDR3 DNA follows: TGTGCCAGCAGCCCGGACTGGGGTGGGGAAAAACTGTTTTTT.

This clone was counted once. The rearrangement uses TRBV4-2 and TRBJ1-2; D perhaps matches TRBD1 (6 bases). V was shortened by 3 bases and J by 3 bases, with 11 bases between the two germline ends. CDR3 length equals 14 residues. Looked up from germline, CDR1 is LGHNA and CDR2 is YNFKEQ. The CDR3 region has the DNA TGTGCCAGCAGCCAGGAACAGGGAGACTATGGCTACACCTTC. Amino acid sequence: CASSQEQGDYGYTF.

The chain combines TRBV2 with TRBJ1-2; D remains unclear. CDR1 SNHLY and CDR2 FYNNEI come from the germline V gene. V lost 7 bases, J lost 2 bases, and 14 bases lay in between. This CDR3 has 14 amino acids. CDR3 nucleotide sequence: TGTGCCAGCACCGGGGTAAACGAGAACTATGGCTACACCTTC. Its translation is CASTGVNENYGYTF.

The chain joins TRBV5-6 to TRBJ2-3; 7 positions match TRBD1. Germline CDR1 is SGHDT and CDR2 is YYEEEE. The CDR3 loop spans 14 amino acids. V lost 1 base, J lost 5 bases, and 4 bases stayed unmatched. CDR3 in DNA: TGTGCCAGCAGCTTGAGAGGGGGCGGAGATACGCAGTATTTT. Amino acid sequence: CASSLRGGGDTQYF.

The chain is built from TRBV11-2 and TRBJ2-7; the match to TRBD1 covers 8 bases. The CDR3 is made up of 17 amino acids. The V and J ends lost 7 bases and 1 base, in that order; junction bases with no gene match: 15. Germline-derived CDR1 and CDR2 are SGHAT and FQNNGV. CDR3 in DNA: TGTGCCAGCACCCTCAGCCTGGGACAGGCCTCATCCTACGAGCAGTACTTC. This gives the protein CASTLSLGQASSYEQYF.

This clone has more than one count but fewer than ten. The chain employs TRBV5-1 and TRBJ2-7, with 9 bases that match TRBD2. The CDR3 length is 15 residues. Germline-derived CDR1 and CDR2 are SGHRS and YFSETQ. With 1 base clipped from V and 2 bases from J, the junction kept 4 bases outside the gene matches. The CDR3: CASSLNSGRTYEQYF. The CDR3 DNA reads TGCGCCAGCAGCTTGAATAGCGGGAGAACCTACGAGCAGTACTTC.